The 17 T cell receptor beta chains in this list originate from one sample, sequenced in a study of blood T cell repertoires in COVID-19. Using immunoSEQ multiplex PCR, the repertoire was profiled, and TCRdb retains in-frame clones only, with some absent. The sample records around 270,000 clones, around 90% being singletons. The sample comprised peripheral blood. These receptors were collected from a person aged 18-35 years with COVID-19, enrolled during active disease.

J is TRBJ2-1 and V is TRBV28; the match to TRBD2 covers 9 bases. The V gene's germline CDR1 is MDHEN and CDR2 SYDVKM. CDR3 length: 14 amino acids. V trimming: 6 bases; J trimming: 7 bases; junction bases outside the gene matches: 7. The CDR3 here is CASSSSGIRNEQFF. The CDR3, as DNA: TGTGCCAGCAGCTCTAGCGGGATCAGGAATGAGCAGTTCTTC.

CDR3 amino acids: CASREASNEKLFF. CDR3 bases: TGTGCCAGCCGCGAGGCGTCTAATGAAAAACTGTTTTTT. The chain links TRBV12-3 or TRBV12-4 to TRBJ1-4; no firm D call. The CDR3 extends over 13 amino acids. Trimming removed 8 bases at V and 3 bases at J, with 10 bases between.

The J gene is TRBJ1-4, the V gene TRBV6-6, with D maybe TRBD1 (5 bases). The CDR3 has 14 residues. Per germline, CDR1 MNHNY and CDR2 SVGAGI (reference sequence). CDR3 in DNA: TGTGCTGTCAGGGCTCAAGCAACTAATGAAAAACTGTTTTTT. This codes for CAVRAQATNEKLFF.

The chain joins TRBV11-3 to TRBJ2-4, with D perhaps matching TRBD1 (6 bases). Between the trimmed V and J ends, which lost 8 bases and 0 bases, there was a span of 20 bases. Germline V lookup: CDR1 SGHNT, CDR2 YENEEA. This CDR3 is 17 amino acids long. The CDR3 protein is CASSPLRDKLAKNIQYF. CDR3 sequence (DNA): TGTGCCAGCTCCCCTCTGAGGGACAAACTAGCCAAAAACATTCAGTACTTC.

This clone was picked up a small number of times. The chain combines TRBV19 with TRBJ2-7; TRBD2 is a possible D gene (6 bases). From germline, CDR1 is LNHDA and CDR2 SQIVND (reference sequence). Trimming shortened V by 7 bases and J by 2 bases, and 15 bases separated the two germline ends. The CDR3 extends over 14 amino acids. The CDR3, as DNA: TGTGCCAGTACCCCGGGGCCGGGAGCCTACGAGCAGTACTTC. Translated, it gives CASTPGPGAYEQYF.

V and J are TRBV5-1 and TRBJ2-2, with 8 bases identical to TRBD2. The CDR3 spans 16 residues. V shed 0 bases, J shed 7 bases, and the junction held 8 bases outside the gene matches. Germline V gene data show CDR1 as SGHRS and CDR2 as YFSETQ. Here the CDR3 DNA reads TGCGCCAGCAGCTTGGAGGCGGGAGGCCCGGTCGGGGAGCTGTTTTTT. Translated, it gives CASSLEAGGPVGELFF.

This clone was seen just once. J is TRBJ1-3 and V is TRBV6-5; D remains ambiguous. The CDR3 is 14 residues long. Trimming took 6 bases from V and 0 from J, leaving 9 bases between them. CDR1 and CDR2 (germline): MNHEY, SVGAGI. CDR3: CASSQQFSGNTIYF. The CDR3, as DNA: TGTGCCAGCAGCCAACAGTTCTCTGGAAACACCATATATTTT.

The chain recombines TRBV29-1 with TRBJ2-3; D not resolved. V lost 4 bases to trimming and J lost 1 base, with 6 bases between them. CDR1 is SQVTM, CDR2 ANQGSEA, per germline. The CDR3 totals 12 residues. CDR3 sequence (DNA): TGCAGCGTTGTACCAGGCACAGATACGCAGTATTTT. Protein product: CSVVPGTDTQYF.

The rearrangement uses TRBV19 and TRBJ2-5, with D perhaps TRBD2 (6 bases). V was clipped by 5 bases and J by 5 bases, with 12 bases between them. This CDR3 comprises 13 residues. Germline V gene sequence: CDR1 LNHDA, CDR2 SQIVND (reference sequence). This CDR3 reads CASSLRGGETQYF. CDR3 in DNA: TGTGCCAGTAGTCTCCGTGGAGGGGAGACCCAGTACTTC.

The genes are TRBV27 and TRBJ2-7, with D perhaps TRBD2 (6 bases). V was cut by 7 bases and J by 5 bases, with 18 bases left in between. The germline gives CDR1 MNHEY, CDR2 SMNVEV (reference sequence). There are 14 residues in the CDR3. The CDR3 coding sequence is TGTGCCAGCAACGTCGTGGGGGGAGTCAACGAGCAGTACTTC. This encodes CASNVVGGVNEQYF.

This sequence joins TRBV11-2 and TRBJ1-2; D is perhaps TRBD1 (5 bases). The CDR3 length is 15 residues. With 0 bases removed from V and 8 bases from J, the gap between germline ends came to 16 bases. CDR1 is SGHAT and CDR2 is FQNNGV in the germline V gene. Written as DNA, the CDR3 is TGTGCCAGCAGCTTAGATGGGGCAGTTGGTCGCGGCTACACCTTC. Its translation is CASSLDGAVGRGYTF.

This chain uses TRBV24-1 with TRBJ1-1; 9 bases align to TRBD1. The CDR3 is 14 residues long. J gave up 4 bases and V 4 bases, and 3 bases lay outside the gene matches. Germline-derived CDR1 and CDR2 are KGHDR and SFDVKD. The CDR3 region is CATSEGQGTTEAFF. The CDR3, as DNA: TGTGCCACCAGTGAGGGACAGGGAACCACTGAAGCTTTCTTT.

The chain joins TRBV12-3 or TRBV12-4 to TRBJ2-5, with 7 bases identical to TRBD1. Losses at the gene ends were 4 bases for V and 4 bases for J; bases not matched to a gene: 3. This CDR3 region has 13 residues. For the CDR3, the DNA is TGTGCCAGCAGTTCGTACAGGGGAGAGACCCAGTACTTC. Its translation is CASSSYRGETQYF.

J is TRBJ1-2 and V is TRBV24-1; D is perhaps TRBD1 (6 bases). CDR3 length: 14 amino acids. V dropped 1 base and J dropped 7 bases, with 12 bases sitting between them. CDR1 is KGHDR and CDR2 is SFDVKD in the germline V gene. The CDR3 region has the DNA TGTGCCACCAGTGATTTAAACAGGGTTGGTGGCTACACCTTC. This gives the protein CATSDLNRVGGYTF.

This chain uses TRBV27 with TRBJ2-4; D might be TRBD1 (6 bases). The CDR3 is 20 residues long. The germline CDR1 and CDR2 sequences are MNHEY and SMNVEV (reference sequence). The ends were cut back, 4 bases at V and 0 bases at J, with 25 bases in the middle. This CDR3 is CASSSNYGQPGDLAKNIQYF. The CDR3 region has the DNA TGTGCCAGCAGTTCCAATTACGGGCAACCAGGGGACCTAGCCAAAAACATTCAGTACTTC.

V and J are TRBV11-1 and TRBJ1-4; no clear D. In germline, CDR1 is SGHAT, CDR2 FQDESV (reference sequence). The CDR3 sequence is 14 residues long. V gave up 4 bases and J gave up 3 bases, with 9 bases separating them. This CDR3 is CASSWSHPNEKLFF. The CDR3 nucleotides are TGTGCCAGCAGCTGGTCACATCCTAATGAAAAACTGTTTTTT.

The rearrangement uses TRBV19 and TRBJ2-1, with unresolved D. With 5 bases removed from V and 1 base from J, the gap between germline ends came to 9 bases. Per germline, CDR1 LNHDA and CDR2 SQIVND (reference sequence). The CDR3 extends over 14 amino acids. This CDR3 reads CASSPHISYNEQFF. CDR3 nucleotides: TGTGCCAGTAGTCCCCACATATCCTACAATGAGCAGTTCTTC.